This is a list of T cell receptor beta chains from one sample in a study of low-dose radiotherapy and immunotherapy resistance in tumors. TCRdb passed the reads through MiXCR, listing each CDR3 protein once. Of 80,000 to 90,000 distinct CDR3 sequences listed, 15% to 20% are singletons. The material sequenced was PBMCs, taken before treatment. The receptors shown here come from a male donor with prostate cancer. CDR3s include the opening cysteine and the closing phenylalanine or tryptophan. The D gene is left open where the match is weak. The listing skips clone size in some rows; elsewhere it reads once, few, many or a size class.

CDR3 length	clone size	V gene	J gene	D gene	CDR3 protein	CDR3 DNA
16	-	TRBV7-2	TRBJ1-1	-	CASSLGHATENTEAFF	TGTGCCAGCAGCTTAGGCCACGCGACAGAGAACACTGAAGCTTTCTTT
13	many	TRBV5-1	TRBJ2-3	-	CASSSGGTDTQYF	TGTGCCAGCAGCTCAGGAGGCACAGATACGCAGTATTTT
13	many	TRBV20-1	TRBJ1-2	-	CSARAPNGYGYTF	TGCAGTGCTAGAGCCCCCAATGGCTATGGCTACACCTTC
15	many	TRBV5-1	TRBJ1-2	-	CASSLGEGFDYGYTF	TGCGCCAGCAGCTTGGGGGAAGGTTTTGACTATGGCTACACCTTC
13	many	TRBV5-4	TRBJ2-3	-	CASSFGLSDTQYF	TGTGCCAGCAGTTTTGGACTGTCAGATACGCAGTATTTT
15	-	TRBV26	TRBJ2-1	-	CASSRLAGEGNEQFF	TGTGCCAGCAGCCGACTAGCGGGAGAGGGAAATGAGCAGTTCTTC
13	-	TRBV24-1	TRBJ2-1	-	CATSDRDKVEQFF	TGTGCCACCAGTGACCGGGACAAAGTTGAGCAGTTCTTC
13	many	TRBV19	TRBJ1-1	-	CASSIGQTTEAFF	TGTGCCAGTAGTATAGGACAGACCACTGAAGCTTTCTTT
15	many	TRBV7-2	TRBJ2-2	TRBD2	CASSPRTSGTGELFF	TGTGCCAGCAGCCCCCGGACTAGTGGCACCGGGGAGCTGTTTTTT
17	many	TRBV5-1	TRBJ2-1	TRBD2	CASSETSGPSSYNEQFF	TGCGCCAGCAGCGAAACTAGCGGGCCGAGCTCCTACAATGAGCAGTTCTTC
15	many	TRBV11-3	TRBJ2-1	TRBD2	CASSLGGSYYNEQFF	TGTGCCAGCAGCTTGGGGGGGTCATACTACAATGAGCAGTTCTTC
14	few	TRBV5-1	TRBJ2-1	-	CASSFTPGYNEQFF	TGCGCCAGCAGCTTTACTCCGGGGTACAATGAGCAGTTCTTC
17	-	TRBV10-2	TRBJ1-5	TRBD1	CASSETGTGGSNQPQHF	TGCGCCAGCAGTGAGACGGGGACAGGAGGGAGCAATCAGCCCCAGCATTTT
16	-	TRBV9	TRBJ2-3	TRBD2	CASSVASGGRLNTQYF	TGTGCCAGCAGCGTTGCCAGCGGGGGGAGGTTGAATACGCAGTATTTT
15	many	TRBV7-2	TRBJ2-1	-	CASSLTGSIANEQFF	TGTGCCAGCAGCTTAACGGGGTCCATTGCGAATGAGCAGTTCTTC
14	many	TRBV10-3	TRBJ2-2	TRBD1	CATQRQGWSGELFF	TGTGCCACGCAAAGACAGGGCTGGTCCGGGGAGCTGTTTTTT
17	many	TRBV11-2	TRBJ2-7	TRBD1	CASSLAFRGRTGGQQYF	TGTGCCAGCAGCTTAGCTTTCCGGGGTCGGACAGGGGGCCAGCAGTACTTC
16	few	TRBV7-2	TRBJ2-3	TRBD2	CASSFGTNTLTDTQYF	TGTGCCAGCAGCTTTGGGACTAACACTCTCACAGATACGCAGTATTTT
15	few	TRBV25-1	TRBJ2-5	-	CASSDSGTGQETQYF	TGTGCCAGCAGTGATTCCGGGACGGGGCAAGAGACCCAGTACTTC
12	many	TRBV6-5	TRBJ2-5	-	CASREGVETQYF	TGTGCCAGCAGGGAAGGGGTCGAGACCCAGTACTTC
18	-	TRBV7-9	TRBJ2-1	TRBD2	CASSSTSGDRSSYNEQFF	TGTGCCAGCAGCTCGACTAGCGGGGACCGAAGCTCCTACAATGAGCAGTTCTTC
14	many	TRBV3-1	TRBJ1-2	TRBD1	CASSPSTGEGGYTF	TGTGCCAGCAGCCCATCTACAGGGGAAGGCGGCTACACCTTC
16	many	TRBV6-5	TRBJ2-3	-	CASSSARSTSTDTQYF	TGTGCCAGCAGTTCGGCGAGATCCACAAGCACAGATACGCAGTATTTT
13	many	TRBV12-3/TRBV12-4	TRBJ2-7	-	CASTFLDQGVQYF	TGTGCCAGCACCTTCCTAGACCAGGGAGTGCAGTACTTC
16	-	TRBV11-2	TRBJ2-2	TRBD1	CASSRQGGVNTGELFF	TGTGCCAGCAGTCGACAGGGGGGTGTGAACACCGGGGAGCTGTTTTTT
14	many	TRBV5-1	TRBJ2-7	-	CASSGTWSSYEQYF	TGCGCCAGCAGTGGAACCTGGAGCTCCTACGAGCAGTACTTC
14	many	TRBV29-1	TRBJ2-5	-	CSVGPSGAVETQYF	TGCAGCGTTGGGCCGTCTGGGGCTGTTGAGACCCAGTACTTC
14	-	TRBV4-1	TRBJ2-3	TRBD2	CASSQERGADTQYF	TGCGCCAGCAGCCAAGAACGGGGGGCAGATACGCAGTATTTT
14	many	TRBV7-2	TRBJ1-3	-	CASSLRGEGNTIYF	TGTGCCAGCAGCTTGCGAGGGGAGGGAAACACCATATATTTT
13	many	TRBV4-2	TRBJ2-5	TRBD2	CASSRGGSETQYF	TGTGCCAGCAGCCGCGGGGGTTCGGAGACCCAGTACTTC
16	many	TRBV3-1	TRBJ2-1	-	CASSQGWQELYNEQFF	TGTGCCAGCAGCCAAGGATGGCAGGAGCTGTACAATGAGCAGTTCTTC
14	many	TRBV19	TRBJ2-2	-	CASRGQGYTGELFF	TGTGCCAGTAGAGGTCAGGGATACACCGGGGAGCTGTTTTTT
16	-	TRBV5-1	TRBJ1-5	-	CASSLGGFGGNQPQHF	TGCGCCAGCAGCTTGGGGGGGTTCGGCGGGAACCAGCCCCAGCATTTT
13	many	TRBV5-1	TRBJ1-5	-	CASSFQGGQPQHF	TGCGCCAGCAGCTTCCAGGGAGGTCAGCCCCAGCATTTT
15	-	TRBV5-6	TRBJ1-5	TRBD1	CATWTGGFRNQPQHF	TGTGCCACCTGGACAGGGGGATTTAGGAATCAGCCCCAGCATTTT
19	many	TRBV2	TRBJ2-5	TRBD2	CASSEGVTGTIFRKETQYF	TGTGCCAGCAGTGAGGGGGTTACCGGGACTATTTTCCGAAAAGAGACCCAGTACTTC